The present T cell receptor (beta chain) was sequenced within a study of regulatory T cells in long-lasting Graves disease. General observations from the study: Limited sample numbers may have lowered accuracy.

Time point given: persistent/refractory GD, antithyroid drugs over 5 years with positive TRAb. Generation of the TCR library employed RNA extracted from PBMCs. American Thyroid Association guidelines defined how Graves' disease was diagnosed. For this clonotype: Antigen specificity is unknown.

HTBI primers from iRepertoire and Arm-PCR of CDR3 regions yielded the TCR beta libraries. TCRdb reprocessed the multiplex PCR reads via MiXCR and lists one record per CDR3 protein. The table shows about 470,000 distinct CDR3 sequences, with about a fifth occurring only once. The CDR3 loop spans 12 amino acids. Germline CDR1 MGHDK, CDR2 SYGVNS. Deletions cut 1 base from V and 4 bases from J, with 4 bases between. The J gene is TRBJ1-1, the V gene TRBV25-1; D unclear. The origin of this receptor is a female donor with Graves disease. The starting material was peripheral blood mononuclear cells (PBMCs), obtained when the disease was refractory, from a patient treated with antithyroid drugs. Here the CDR3 reads CASSESVTEAFF. The CDR3 bases are TGTGCCAGCAGTGAATCTGTCACTGAAGCTTTCTTT.